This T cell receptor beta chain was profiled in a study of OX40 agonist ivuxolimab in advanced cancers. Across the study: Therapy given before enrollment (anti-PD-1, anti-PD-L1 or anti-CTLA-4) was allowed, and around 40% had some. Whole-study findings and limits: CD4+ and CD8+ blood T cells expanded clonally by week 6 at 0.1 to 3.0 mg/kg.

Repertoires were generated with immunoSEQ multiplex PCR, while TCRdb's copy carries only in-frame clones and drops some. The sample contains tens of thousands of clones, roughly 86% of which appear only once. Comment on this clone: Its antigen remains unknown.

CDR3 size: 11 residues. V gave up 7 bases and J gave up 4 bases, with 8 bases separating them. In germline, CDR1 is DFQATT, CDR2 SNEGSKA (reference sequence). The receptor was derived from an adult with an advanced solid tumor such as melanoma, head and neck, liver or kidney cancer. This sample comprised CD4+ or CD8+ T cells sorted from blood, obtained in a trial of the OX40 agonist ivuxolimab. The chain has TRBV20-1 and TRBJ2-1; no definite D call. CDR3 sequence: CSESGYNEQFF. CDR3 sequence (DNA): TGCAGTGAATCCGGGTACAATGAGCAGTTCTTC.